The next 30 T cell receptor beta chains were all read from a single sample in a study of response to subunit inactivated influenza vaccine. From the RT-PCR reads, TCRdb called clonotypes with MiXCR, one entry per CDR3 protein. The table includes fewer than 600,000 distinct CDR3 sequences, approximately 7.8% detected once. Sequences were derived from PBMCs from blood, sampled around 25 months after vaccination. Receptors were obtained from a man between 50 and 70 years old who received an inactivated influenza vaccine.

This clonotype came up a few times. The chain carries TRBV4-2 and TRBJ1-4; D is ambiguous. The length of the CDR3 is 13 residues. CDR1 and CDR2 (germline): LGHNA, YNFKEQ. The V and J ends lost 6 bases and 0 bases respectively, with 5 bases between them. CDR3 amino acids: CASSTTTNEKLFF. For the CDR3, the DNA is TGTGCCAGCAGTACCACAACTAATGAAAAACTGTTTTTT.

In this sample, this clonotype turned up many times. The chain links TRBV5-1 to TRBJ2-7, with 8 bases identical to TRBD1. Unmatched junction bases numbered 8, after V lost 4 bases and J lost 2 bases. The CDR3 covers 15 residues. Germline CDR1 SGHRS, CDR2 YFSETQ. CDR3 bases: TGCGCCAGCAGCCACGGGGACAGGAACACCTACGAGCAGTACTTC. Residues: CASSHGDRNTYEQYF.

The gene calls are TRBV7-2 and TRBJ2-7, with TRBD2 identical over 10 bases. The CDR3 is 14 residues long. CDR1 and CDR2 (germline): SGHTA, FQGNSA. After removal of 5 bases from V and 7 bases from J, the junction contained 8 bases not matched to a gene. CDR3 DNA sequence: TGTGCCAGCAGCCCCAGGAGCGGGAGGGTTGAGCAGTACTTC. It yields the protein CASSPRSGRVEQYF.

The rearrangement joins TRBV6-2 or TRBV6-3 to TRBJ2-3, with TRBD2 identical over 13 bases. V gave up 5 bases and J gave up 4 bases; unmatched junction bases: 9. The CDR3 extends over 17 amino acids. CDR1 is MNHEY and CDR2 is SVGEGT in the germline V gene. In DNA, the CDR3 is TGTGCCAGCAGTCGCAGACGGACTAGCGGGAGTTCAGATACGCAGTATTTT. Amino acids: CASSRRRTSGSSDTQYF.

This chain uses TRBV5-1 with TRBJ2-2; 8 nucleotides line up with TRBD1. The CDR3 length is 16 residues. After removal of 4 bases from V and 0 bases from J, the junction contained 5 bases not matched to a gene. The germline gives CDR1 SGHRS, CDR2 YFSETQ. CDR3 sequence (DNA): TGCGCCAGCAGCCCGTCAGGGGGCCCGAACACCGGGGAGCTGTTTTTT. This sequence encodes CASSPSGGPNTGELFF.

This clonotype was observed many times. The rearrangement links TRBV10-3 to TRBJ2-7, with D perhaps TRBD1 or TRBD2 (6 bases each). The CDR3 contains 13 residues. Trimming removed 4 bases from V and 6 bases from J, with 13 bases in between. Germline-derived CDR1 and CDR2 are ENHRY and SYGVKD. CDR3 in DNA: TGTGCCATCAGTGGCGGGACACTACGCGAGCAGTACTTC. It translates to CAISGGTLREQYF.

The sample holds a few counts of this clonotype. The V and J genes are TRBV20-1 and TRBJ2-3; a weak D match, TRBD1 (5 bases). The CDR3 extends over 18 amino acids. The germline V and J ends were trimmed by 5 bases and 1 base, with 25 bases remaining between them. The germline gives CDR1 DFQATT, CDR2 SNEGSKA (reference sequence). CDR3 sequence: CSACPTTEARARTDTQYF. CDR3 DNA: TGCAGTGCTTGCCCGACGACAGAAGCCAGGGCACGCACAGATACGCAGTATTTT.

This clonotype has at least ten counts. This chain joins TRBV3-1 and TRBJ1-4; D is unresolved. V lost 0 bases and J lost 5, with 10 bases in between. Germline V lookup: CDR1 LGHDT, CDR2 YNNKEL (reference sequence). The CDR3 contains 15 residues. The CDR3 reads CASSQEGRRNEKLFF. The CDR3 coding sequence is TGTGCCAGCAGCCAAGAGGGTCGGCGAAATGAAAAACTGTTTTTT.

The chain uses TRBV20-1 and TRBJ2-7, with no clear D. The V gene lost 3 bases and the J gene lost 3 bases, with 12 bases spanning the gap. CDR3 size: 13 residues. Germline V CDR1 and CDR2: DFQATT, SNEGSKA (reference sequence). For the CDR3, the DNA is TGCAGTGCTAGGTCATGGCAGGACTACGAGCAGTACTTC. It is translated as CSARSWQDYEQYF.

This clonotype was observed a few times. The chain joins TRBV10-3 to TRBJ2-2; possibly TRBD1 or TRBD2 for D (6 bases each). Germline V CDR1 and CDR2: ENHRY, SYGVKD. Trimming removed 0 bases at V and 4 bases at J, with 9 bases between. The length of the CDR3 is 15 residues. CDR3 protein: CAISESGGGTGELFF. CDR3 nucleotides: TGTGCCATCAGTGAGTCGGGGGGCGGCACCGGGGAGCTGTTTTTT.

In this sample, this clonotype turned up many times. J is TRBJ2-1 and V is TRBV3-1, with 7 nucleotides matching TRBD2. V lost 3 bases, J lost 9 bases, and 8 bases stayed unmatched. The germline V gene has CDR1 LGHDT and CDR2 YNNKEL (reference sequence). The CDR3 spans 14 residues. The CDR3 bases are TGTGCCAGCAGCCAGGATTGGAGCGGGACTGAGCAGTTCTTC. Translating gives CASSQDWSGTEQFF.

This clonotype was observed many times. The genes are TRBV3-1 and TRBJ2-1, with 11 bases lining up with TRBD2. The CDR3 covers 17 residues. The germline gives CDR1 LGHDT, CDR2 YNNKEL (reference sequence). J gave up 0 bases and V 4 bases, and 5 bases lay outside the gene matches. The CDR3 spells CASSRMGLAVSYNEQFF. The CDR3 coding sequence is TGTGCCAGCAGCCGAATGGGACTAGCGGTCTCCTACAATGAGCAGTTCTTC.

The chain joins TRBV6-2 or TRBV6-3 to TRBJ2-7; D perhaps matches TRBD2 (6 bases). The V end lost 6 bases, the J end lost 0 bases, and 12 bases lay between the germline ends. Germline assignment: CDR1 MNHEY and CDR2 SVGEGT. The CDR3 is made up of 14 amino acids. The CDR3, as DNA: TGTGCCAGCAGCCGCGGGACGGCCTCCTACGAGCAGTACTTC. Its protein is CASSRGTASYEQYF.

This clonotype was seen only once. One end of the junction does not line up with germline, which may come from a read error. Here the CDR3 DNA reads TGCAGCGTGGAAGGCGGGAGAGAGACCCAGTACTTC. Encoded protein: CSVEGGRETQYF. The chain combines TRBV29-1 with TRBJ2-5; 7 bases line up with TRBD2. The V gene's germline CDR1 is SQVTM and CDR2 ANQGSEA. The CDR3 sequence is 12 residues long.

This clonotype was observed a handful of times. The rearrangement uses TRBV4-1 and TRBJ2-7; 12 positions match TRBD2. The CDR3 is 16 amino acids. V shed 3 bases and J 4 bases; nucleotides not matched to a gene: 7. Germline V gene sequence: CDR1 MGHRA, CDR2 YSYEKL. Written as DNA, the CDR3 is TGCGCCAGCAGCCATGCCACTAGCGGGGGGATATACGAGCAGTACTTC. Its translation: CASSHATSGGIYEQYF.

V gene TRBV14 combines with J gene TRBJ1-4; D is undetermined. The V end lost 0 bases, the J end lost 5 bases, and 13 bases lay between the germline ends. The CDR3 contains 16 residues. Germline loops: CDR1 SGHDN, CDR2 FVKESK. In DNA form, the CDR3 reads TGTGCCAGCAGCCAAGAGGGCGGCCAGGTCAATGAAAAACTGTTTTTT. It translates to CASSQEGGQVNEKLFF.

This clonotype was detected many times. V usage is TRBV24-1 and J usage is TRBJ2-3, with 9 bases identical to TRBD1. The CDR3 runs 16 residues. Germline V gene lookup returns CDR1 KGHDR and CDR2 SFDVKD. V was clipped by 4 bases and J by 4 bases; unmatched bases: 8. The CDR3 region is CATSDRDREVADTQYF. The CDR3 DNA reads TGTGCCACCAGTGACCGGGACAGGGAAGTGGCAGATACGCAGTATTTT.

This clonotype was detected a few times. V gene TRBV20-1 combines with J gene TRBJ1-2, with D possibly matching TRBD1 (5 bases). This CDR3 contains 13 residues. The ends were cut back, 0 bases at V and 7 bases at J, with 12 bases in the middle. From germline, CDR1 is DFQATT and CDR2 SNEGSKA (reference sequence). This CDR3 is CSARDLGRAGYTF. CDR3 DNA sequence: TGCAGTGCTAGAGATCTCGGCAGGGCTGGCTACACCTTC.

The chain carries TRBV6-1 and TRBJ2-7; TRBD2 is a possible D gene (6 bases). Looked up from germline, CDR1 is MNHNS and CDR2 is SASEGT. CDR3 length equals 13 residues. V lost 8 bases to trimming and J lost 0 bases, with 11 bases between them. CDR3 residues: CASAGTDSYEQYF. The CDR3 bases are TGTGCCAGCGCGGGGACGGACTCCTACGAGCAGTACTTC.

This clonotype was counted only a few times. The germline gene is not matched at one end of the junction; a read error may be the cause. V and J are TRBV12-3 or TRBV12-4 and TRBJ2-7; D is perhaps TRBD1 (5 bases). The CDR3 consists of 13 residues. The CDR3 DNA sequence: TGTGCCAGCAGCTTAGGGGCCCTTGACGAGCAGTACTTC. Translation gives CASSLGALDEQYF.

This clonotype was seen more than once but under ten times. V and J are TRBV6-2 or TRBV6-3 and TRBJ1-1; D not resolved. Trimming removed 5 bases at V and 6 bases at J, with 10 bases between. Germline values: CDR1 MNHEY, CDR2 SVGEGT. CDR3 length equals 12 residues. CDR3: CASSIAASEAFF. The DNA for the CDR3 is TGTGCCAGCAGTATAGCGGCTTCTGAAGCTTTCTTT.

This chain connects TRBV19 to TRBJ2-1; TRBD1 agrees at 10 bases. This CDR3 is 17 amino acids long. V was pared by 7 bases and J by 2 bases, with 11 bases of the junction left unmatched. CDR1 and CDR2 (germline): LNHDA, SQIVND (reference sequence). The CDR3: CASTTIRGTGAYNEQFF. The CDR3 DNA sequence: TGTGCCAGTACAACCATACGGGGGACAGGGGCCTACAATGAGCAGTTCTTC.

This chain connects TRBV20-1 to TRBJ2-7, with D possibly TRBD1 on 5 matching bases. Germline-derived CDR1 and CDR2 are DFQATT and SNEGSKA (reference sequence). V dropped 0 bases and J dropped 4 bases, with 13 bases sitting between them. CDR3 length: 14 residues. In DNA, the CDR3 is TGCAGTGCTAGAGATATAAGGCAGGGATACGAGCAGTACTTC. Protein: CSARDIRQGYEQYF.

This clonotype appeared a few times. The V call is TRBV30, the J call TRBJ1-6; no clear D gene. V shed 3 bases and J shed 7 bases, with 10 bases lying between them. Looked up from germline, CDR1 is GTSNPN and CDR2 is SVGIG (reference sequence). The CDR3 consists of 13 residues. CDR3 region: CAWSGRLNSPLHF. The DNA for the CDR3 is TGTGCCTGGAGCGGGCGGTTGAATTCACCCCTCCACTTT.

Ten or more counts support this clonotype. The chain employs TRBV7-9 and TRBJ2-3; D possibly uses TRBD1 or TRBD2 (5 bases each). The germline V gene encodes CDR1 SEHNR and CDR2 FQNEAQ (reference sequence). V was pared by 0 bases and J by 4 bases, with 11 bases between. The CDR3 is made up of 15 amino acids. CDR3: CASSLALGAADTQYF. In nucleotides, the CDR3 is TGTGCCAGCAGCTTAGCGCTCGGGGCTGCAGATACGCAGTATTTT.

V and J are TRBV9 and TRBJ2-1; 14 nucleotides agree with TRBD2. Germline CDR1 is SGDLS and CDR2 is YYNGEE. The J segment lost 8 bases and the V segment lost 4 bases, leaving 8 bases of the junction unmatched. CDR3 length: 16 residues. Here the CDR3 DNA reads TGTGCCAGCAGCATCGGGACTAGCGGGAGTAAGGATGAGCAGTTCTTC. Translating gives CASSIGTSGSKDEQFF.

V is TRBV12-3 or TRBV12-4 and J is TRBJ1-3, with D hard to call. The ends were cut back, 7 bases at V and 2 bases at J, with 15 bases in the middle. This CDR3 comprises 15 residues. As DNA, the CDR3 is TGTGCCAGCAAACTGGAGGGTGGACCTGGAAACACCATATATTTT. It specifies CASKLEGGPGNTIYF.

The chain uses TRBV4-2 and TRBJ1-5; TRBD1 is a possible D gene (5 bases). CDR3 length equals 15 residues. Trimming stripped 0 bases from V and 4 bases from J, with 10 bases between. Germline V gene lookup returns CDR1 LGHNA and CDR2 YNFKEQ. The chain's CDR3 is CASSQDRTLNQPQHF. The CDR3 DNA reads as TGTGCCAGCAGCCAAGATCGGACACTTAATCAGCCCCAGCATTTT.

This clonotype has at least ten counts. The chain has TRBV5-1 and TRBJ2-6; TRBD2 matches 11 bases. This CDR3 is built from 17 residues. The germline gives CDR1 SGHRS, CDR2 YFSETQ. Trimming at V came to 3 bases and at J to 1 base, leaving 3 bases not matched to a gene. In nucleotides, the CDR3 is TGCGCCAGCAGCTCCGGGACTAGCGGATCTGGGGCCAACGTCCTGACTTTC. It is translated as CASSSGTSGSGANVLTF.

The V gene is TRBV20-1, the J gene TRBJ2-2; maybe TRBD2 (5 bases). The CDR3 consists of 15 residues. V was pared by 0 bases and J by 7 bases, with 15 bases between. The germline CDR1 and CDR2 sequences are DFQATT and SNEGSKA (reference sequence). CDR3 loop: CSARDMRGRDGELFF. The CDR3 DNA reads TGCAGTGCTAGAGATATGAGAGGGCGAGACGGGGAGCTGTTTTTT.